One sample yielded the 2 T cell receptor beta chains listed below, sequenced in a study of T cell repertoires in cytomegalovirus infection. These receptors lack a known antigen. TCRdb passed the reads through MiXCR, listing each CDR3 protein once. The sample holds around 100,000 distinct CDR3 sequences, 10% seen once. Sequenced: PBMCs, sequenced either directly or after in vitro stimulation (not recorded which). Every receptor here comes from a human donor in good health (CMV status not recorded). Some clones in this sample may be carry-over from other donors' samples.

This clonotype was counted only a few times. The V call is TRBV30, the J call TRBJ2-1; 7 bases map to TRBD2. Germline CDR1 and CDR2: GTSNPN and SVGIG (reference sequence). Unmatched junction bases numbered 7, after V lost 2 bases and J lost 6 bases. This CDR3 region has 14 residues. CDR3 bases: TGTGCCTGGAGTAGTGGCGGGAGTATCAATGAGCAGTTCTTC. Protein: CAWSSGGSINEQFF. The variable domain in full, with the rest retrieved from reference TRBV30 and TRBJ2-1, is SQTIHQWPATLVQPVGSPLSLECTVEGTSNPNLYWYRQAAGRGLQLLFYSVGIGQISSEVPQNLSASRPQDRQFILSSKKLLLSDSGFYLCAWSSGGSINEQFFGPGTRLTVL.

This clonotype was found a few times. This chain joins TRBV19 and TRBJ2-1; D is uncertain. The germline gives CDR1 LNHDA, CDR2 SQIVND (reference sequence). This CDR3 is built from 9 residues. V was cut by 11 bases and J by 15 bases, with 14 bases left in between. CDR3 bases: TGTGCCGGACGGGCTACGCGGTTCTTC. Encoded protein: CAGRATRFF.